Below are 2 T cell receptor beta chains sequenced from a single sample in a study of blood T cell repertoires in COVID-19 (dated by TCRdb to about 2020). Libraries were built with the immunoSEQ multiplex PCR assay. TCRdb stores this immuneACCESS table with in-frame sequences only. Part of the clones is absent; in the studies checked, under half of the shortfall reflects unresolved V genes, and no reason is known for the rest. Counted in this sample were about 110,000 clones; over 75% of them appeared once. Around 4.3% of the sample lies in the top ten. What was sequenced was peripheral blood. These receptors came from a middle-aged man with acute or convalescent COVID-19.

This clone appeared once. V and J are TRBV27 and TRBJ2-7; 12 nucleotides align to TRBD2. Losses at the gene ends were 3 bases for V and 4 bases for J; bases not matched to a gene: 4. CDR1 and CDR2 (germline): MNHEY, SMNVEV (reference sequence). The CDR3 has 15 residues. CDR3 bases: TGTGCCAGCAGTTTTGGACTAGCGGGACCGTACGAGCAGTACTTC. It specifies CASSFGLAGPYEQYF.

V is TRBV5-1 and J is TRBJ2-2; maybe TRBD2 (6 bases). Trimming took 1 base from V and 0 from J, leaving 10 bases between them. The CDR3 consists of 16 residues. Germline V lookup: CDR1 SGHRS, CDR2 YFSETQ. The CDR3 spells CASSLRGSANTGELFF. CDR3 bases: TGCGCCAGCAGCTTGCGGGGGAGCGCGAACACCGGGGAGCTGTTTTTT.